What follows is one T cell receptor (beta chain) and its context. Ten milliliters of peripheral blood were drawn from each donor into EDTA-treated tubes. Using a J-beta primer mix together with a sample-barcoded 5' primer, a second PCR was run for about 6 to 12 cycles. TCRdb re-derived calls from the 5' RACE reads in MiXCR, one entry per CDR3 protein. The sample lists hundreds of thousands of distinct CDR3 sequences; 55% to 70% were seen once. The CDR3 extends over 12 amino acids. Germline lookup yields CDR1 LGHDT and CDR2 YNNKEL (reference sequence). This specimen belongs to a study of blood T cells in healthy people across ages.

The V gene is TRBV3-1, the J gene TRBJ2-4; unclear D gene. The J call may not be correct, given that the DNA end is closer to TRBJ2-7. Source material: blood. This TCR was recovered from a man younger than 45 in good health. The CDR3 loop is CASSQTDGEQYF. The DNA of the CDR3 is TGTGCCAGCAGCCAAACAGATGGCGAGCAGTACTTC.